This is a list of T cell receptor beta chains from one sample in a study of blood T cell repertoires in COVID-19. Here immunoSEQ multiplex PCR was the method, and the copy in TCRdb shows in-frame clones only, minus some. Of some 180,000 clones in the sample, 85% to 90% were seen once. Sequenced input: peripheral blood. These TCRs come from a man in his 70s with active or convalescent COVID-19. Each CDR3 is given with its conserved first and last residue. D genes are given only for firm matches.

d_call | j_call | v_call | cdr3_aa
TRBD1 | TRBJ1-6 | TRBV9 | CASSPGQGKNSPLHF
TRBD2 | TRBJ2-1 | TRBV7-8 | CASSSRTSGGANEQFF
. | TRBJ2-2 | TRBV3-1/TRBV3-2 | CASSRKGTSHTGELFF
. | TRBJ1-2 | TRBV4-1 | CASSQDGQGPGYGYTF
. | TRBJ1-5 | TRBV28 | CASSLRGPRYQPQHF
. | TRBJ2-2 | TRBV5-1 | CASSLGAGENTGELFF
TRBD1 | TRBJ1-2 | TRBV28 | CASGQELNYGYTF
. | TRBJ1-6 | TRBV4-3 | CASSQVTQGNSPLHF
TRBD1 | TRBJ2-2 | TRBV18 | CASSPTGSGTGELFF
. | TRBJ2-5 | TRBV7-7 | CASSLRGKETQYF
. | TRBJ1-1 | TRBV3-1/TRBV3-2 | CASSQGQRSAFF
TRBD2 | TRBJ2-7 | TRBV4-3 | CASSQDSSSGYEQYF
TRBD1 | TRBJ1-5 | TRBV30 | CAWSGGGQGRKYSNQPQHF
. | TRBJ1-5 | TRBV28 | CASRPHRVNQPQHF
TRBD1 | TRBJ1-5 | TRBV19 | CASRTPLAGGAVNQPQHF
. | TRBJ1-2 | TRBV12-3/TRBV12-4 | CASSFVLSGGYTF
. | TRBJ1-6 | TRBV27 | CASAPSEGYNSPLHF
TRBD2 | TRBJ2-6 | TRBV18 | CASSTTSGAISGANVLTF
. | TRBJ1-2 | TRBV27 | CASSLRGNGYTF
. | TRBJ1-3 | TRBV4-3 | CASSQVAGNTIYF
. | TRBJ2-5 | TRBV7-2 | CASSTLGGRGETQYF
TRBD2 | TRBJ2-1 | TRBV28 | CASSPGGGVTYNEQFF
TRBD2 | TRBJ2-6 | TRBV6-2/TRBV6-3 | CASSARPGGSGANVLTF
TRBD2 | TRBJ2-1 | TRBV5-1 | CASSLSRTSNEQFF
TRBD2 | TRBJ2-4 | TRBV18 | CASSPPLREGHVGKNIQYF
. | TRBJ2-7 | TRBV5-4 | CASSLGGRFYEQYF
TRBD1 | TRBJ1-4 | TRBV5-1 | CASSLSETGANEKLFF
TRBD1 | TRBJ1-5 | TRBV10-3 | CATAPGQGLQTSQPQHF
TRBD1 | TRBJ2-3 | TRBV18 | CASSPDRVPSTDTQYF
. | TRBJ1-4 | TRBV5-8 | CASSLSTGNEKLFF
TRBD1 | TRBJ1-2 | TRBV6-5 | CASSYSGQVDYGYTF
. | TRBJ1-2 | TRBV28 | CASRAPGLGYGYTF
. | TRBJ1-2 | TRBV27 | CASSPRGRDSVYTF
TRBD2 | TRBJ2-1 | TRBV7-2 | CASSFYSTSTKNEQFF
. | TRBJ2-7 | TRBV6-5 | CASSYSKGAYEQYF
TRBD1 | TRBJ1-2 | TRBV7-2 | CASSSQTGDAGYTF
. | TRBJ1-1 | TRBV18 | CASSPARETEAFF
TRBD1 | TRBJ1-4 | TRBV6-2/TRBV6-3 | CASSKRQGATEKLFF
. | TRBJ1-5 | TRBV19 | CASTPAGNQNQPQHF
TRBD1 | TRBJ2-2 | TRBV6-5 | CASSSQGASTGELFF
. | TRBJ1-5 | TRBV7-9 | CASSLRGSNQPQHF
. | TRBJ2-7 | TRBV15 | CATSRRTSSSYEQYF
TRBD1 | TRBJ1-4 | TRBV11-2 | CASSPPGTGSEKLFF
TRBD1 | TRBJ1-1 | TRBV6-6 | CASSYPNRGRRTEAFF
. | TRBJ2-7 | TRBV5-1 | CASSLGRDYEQYF
. | TRBJ1-1 | TRBV4-1 | CASSLPFGAMNTEAFF
. | TRBJ2-1 | TRBV4-3 | CASSQELGLKSNEQFF
TRBD1 | TRBJ1-5 | TRBV7-2 | CASRGQADQPQHF
TRBD1 | TRBJ2-7 | TRBV18 | CASSQGWTGGPRRPYEQYF
. | TRBJ1-4 | TRBV27 | CASSLAGSGEKLFF
. | TRBJ2-3 | TRBV16 | CASSRGDTQYF
TRBD1 | TRBJ1-1 | TRBV19 | CASSRRTGMNTEAFF
TRBD1 | TRBJ2-7 | TRBV5-1 | CASSPQGALSYEQYF
. | TRBJ2-7 | TRBV15 | CATSSKGREQYF
TRBD1 | TRBJ2-7 | TRBV10-1 | CASSGTGYEQYF
. | TRBJ1-4 | TRBV30 | CAWSEAGGRGGKLFF
. | TRBJ1-1 | TRBV6-5 | CASRAGTTNTEAFF
TRBD2 | TRBJ2-1 | TRBV19 | CASSRGWGAGAHNEQFF
. | TRBJ1-4 | TRBV19 | CASSLLAGAGEKLFF
. | TRBJ2-7 | TRBV19 | CASSTRRGSYEQYF